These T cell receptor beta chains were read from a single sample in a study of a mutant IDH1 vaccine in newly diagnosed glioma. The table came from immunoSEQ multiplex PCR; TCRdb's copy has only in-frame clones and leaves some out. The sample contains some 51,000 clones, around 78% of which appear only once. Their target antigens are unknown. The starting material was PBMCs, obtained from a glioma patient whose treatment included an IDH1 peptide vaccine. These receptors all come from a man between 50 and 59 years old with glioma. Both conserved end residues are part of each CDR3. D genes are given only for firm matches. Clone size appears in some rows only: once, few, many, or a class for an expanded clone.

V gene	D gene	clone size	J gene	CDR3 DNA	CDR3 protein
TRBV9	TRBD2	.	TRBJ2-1	TGTGCCAGCACTCCCGGCGGGGGGACTTACAATGAGCAGTTCTTC	CASTPGGGTYNEQFF
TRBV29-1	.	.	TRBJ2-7	TGCAGCGTTGTGCGCAGTGGCTACGAGCAGTACTTC	CSVVRSGYEQYF
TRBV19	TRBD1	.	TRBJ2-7	TGTGCCAGTAGTACAGTTCTACAGGGGGTCAACGAGCAGTACTTC	CASSTVLQGVNEQYF
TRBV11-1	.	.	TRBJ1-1	TGTGCCAGCAGCGCCTTTCGGCTGGACACTGAAGCTTTCTTT	CASSAFRLDTEAFF
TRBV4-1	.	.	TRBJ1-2	TGCGCCAGCAGCCAAGAATCGGGGGAGATCTATGGCTACACCTTC	CASSQESGEIYGYTF
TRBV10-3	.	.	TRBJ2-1	TGTGCCATCAGTGAGGGACAAATCAATGAGCAGTTCTTC	CAISEGQINEQFF
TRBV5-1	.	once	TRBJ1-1	TGCGCCAGCAGCTTGGCCAACTCGGGGGACACTGAAGCTTTCTTT	CASSLANSGDTEAFF
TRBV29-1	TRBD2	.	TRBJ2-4	TGCAGCGTTGCCCGGACTAGCGGATTAGCCAAAAACATTCAGTACTTC	CSVARTSGLAKNIQYF
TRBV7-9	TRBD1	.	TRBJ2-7	TGTGCCAGCAGCCCCCCCTCCGGGACAGTCTCCTACGAGCAGTACTTC	CASSPPSGTVSYEQYF
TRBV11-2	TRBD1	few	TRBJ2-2	TGTGCCAGCAGCGTTTCCGGGACAGTGAACACCGGGGAGCTGTTTTTT	CASSVSGTVNTGELFF
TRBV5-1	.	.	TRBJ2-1	TGCGCCAGCCTAGCGGACGACAGGACCTACAATGAGCAGTTCTTC	CASLADDRTYNEQFF
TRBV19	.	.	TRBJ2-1	TGTGCCAGTAGTAGGGGTTCGGAGGTTGAGCAGTTCTTC	CASSRGSEVEQFF
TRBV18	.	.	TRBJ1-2	TGTGCCAGCTCACCGCCCTTGATTGAGTTTTTGAACTATGGCTACACCTTC	CASSPPLIEFLNYGYTF
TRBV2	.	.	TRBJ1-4	TGTGCCAGTATTTTGTGGCCAACTAATGAAAAACTGTTTTTT	CASILWPTNEKLFF
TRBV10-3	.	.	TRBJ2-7	TGTGCCATCAGTGAGTCGTATGACGAGCAGTACTTC	CAISESYDEQYF
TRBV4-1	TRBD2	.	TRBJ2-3	TGCGCCAGCAGCCAAGGACCTAGCGGGGGGGCAGATACGCAGTATTTT	CASSQGPSGGADTQYF
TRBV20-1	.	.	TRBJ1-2	TGCAGTGCAACCCGACAAGCCTACACCTTC	CSATRQAYTF
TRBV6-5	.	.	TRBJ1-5	TGTGCCAGCAGTCCCGGGGGGGGTGGCAATCAGCCCCAGCATTTT	CASSPGGGGNQPQHF
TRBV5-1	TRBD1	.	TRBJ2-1	TGCGCCAGCAGCTTGGCCGGAGGGACAGGGGCTAATTCCTACAATGAGCAGTTCTTC	CASSLAGGTGANSYNEQFF
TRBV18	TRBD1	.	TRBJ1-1	TGTGCCAGCATAAGGCAGGGGGCGGACACTGAAGCTTTCTTT	CASIRQGADTEAFF
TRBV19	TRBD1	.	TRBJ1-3	TGTGCCAGTAGTCTCCGGACAGGGTCTGGAAACACCATATATTTT	CASSLRTGSGNTIYF
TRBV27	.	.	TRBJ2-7	TGTGCCAGCAGTTCCCGGGGGGCCTTCCGCGAGCAGTACTTC	CASSSRGAFREQYF
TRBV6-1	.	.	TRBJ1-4	TGTGCCAGCAGTGAATCGCGGGGGGGAAAACTGTTTTTT	CASSESRGGKLFF
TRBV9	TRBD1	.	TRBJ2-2	TGTGCCAGCAGCGTAGAGGGACAGGGTGATACCGGGGAGCTGTTTTTT	CASSVEGQGDTGELFF
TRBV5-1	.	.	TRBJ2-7	TGCGCCAGCAGCTTGGAAGGACAGACCTACGAGCAGTACTTC	CASSLEGQTYEQYF
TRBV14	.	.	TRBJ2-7	TGTGCCAGCAGCCAAGGCGCCCGGGGTGAAAAGCAGTACTTC	CASSQGARGEKQYF
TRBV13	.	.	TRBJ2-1	TGTGCCAGCAGCTCTGGACTTAGCTCCTACAATGAGCAGTTCTTC	CASSSGLSSYNEQFF
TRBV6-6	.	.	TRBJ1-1	TGTGCCAGCAGTTCACAGAACACTGAAGCTTTCTTT	CASSSQNTEAFF
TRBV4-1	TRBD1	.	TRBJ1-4	TGCGCCAGCAGCCACGACGGGACAGGGGCAATCGAAAAACTGTTTTTT	CASSHDGTGAIEKLFF
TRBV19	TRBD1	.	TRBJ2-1	TGTGCCAGTAGTACGACAGGGGCCTACAATGAGCAGTTCTTC	CASSTTGAYNEQFF
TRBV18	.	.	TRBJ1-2	TGTGCCAGCTCACCAGAATCGTCTAACTATGGCTACACCTTC	CASSPESSNYGYTF
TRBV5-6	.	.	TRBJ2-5	TGTGCCAGCAGCTTGTTGTTCTTGGCCGAAAAAGAAGAGACCCAGTACTTC	CASSLLFLAEKEETQYF
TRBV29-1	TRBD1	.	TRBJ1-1	TGCAGCGTTGGCTGGGACAGGCTGAACACTGAAGCTTTCTTT	CSVGWDRLNTEAFF
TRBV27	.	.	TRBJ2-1	TGTGCCAGCACCCATATCCCATATGGGTACAATGAGCAGTTCTTC	CASTHIPYGYNEQFF
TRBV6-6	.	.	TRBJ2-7	TGTGCCAGCAGTTACTCGGCGTCCTACGAGCAGTACTTC	CASSYSASYEQYF
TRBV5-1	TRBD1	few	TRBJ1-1	TGCGCCAGCAGCTCGGAGACAGGGACCACTGAAGCTTTCTTT	CASSSETGTTEAFF
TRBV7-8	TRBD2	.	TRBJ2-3	TGTGCCAGCAGCGTCACCATCGGGACTAGCGGAACAGATACGCAGTATTTT	CASSVTIGTSGTDTQYF
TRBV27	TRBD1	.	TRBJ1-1	TGTGCCAGCAGATACGACAGGGGGAACACTGAAGCTTTCTTT	CASRYDRGNTEAFF
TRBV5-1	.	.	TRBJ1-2	TGCGCCAGCAGGGAGGGGGATGGTGGCTACACCTTC	CASREGDGGYTF
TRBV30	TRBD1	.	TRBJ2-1	TGTGCCTGGTTTAGCAGGGGGCTTTACAATGAGCAGTTCTTC	CAWFSRGLYNEQFF
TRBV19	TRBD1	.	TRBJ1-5	TGTGCCAGTAGAAATGGACAGGGGGCTGGCCGACAGCCCCAGCATTTT	CASRNGQGAGRQPQHF
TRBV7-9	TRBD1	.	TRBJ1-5	TGTGCCAGCAGCCCAGTGGGACAGGGCGGTTTGCCCCAGCATTTT	CASSPVGQGGLPQHF
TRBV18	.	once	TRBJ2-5	TGTGCCAGCTCAACCCCGACAGAGACCCAGTACTTC	CASSTPTETQYF
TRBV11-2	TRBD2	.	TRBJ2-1	TGTGCCAGCAGCTCCTGGCCTATTGGGACTAGCGGGATCAATGAGCAGTTCTTC	CASSSWPIGTSGINEQFF
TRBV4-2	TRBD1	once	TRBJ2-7	TGTGCCAGCAGCCAAGAAGCGGACAGGGTTCCCTACGAGCAGTACTTC	CASSQEADRVPYEQYF
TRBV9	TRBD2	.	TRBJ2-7	TGTGCCAGCAGCGTAGAAGGGACTACCATCTACGAGCAGTACTTC	CASSVEGTTIYEQYF
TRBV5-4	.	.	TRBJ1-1	TGTGCCAGCAGCTTGGATGGGGCGGGCGGGAGGAACACTGAAGCTTTCTTT	CASSLDGAGGRNTEAFF
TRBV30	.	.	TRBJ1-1	TGTGCCTATCGGGACTGGAACACTGAAGCTTTCTTT	CAYRDWNTEAFF
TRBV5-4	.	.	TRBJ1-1	TGTGCCAGCAGCCTTGGAGGGCAGGACACTGAAGCTTTCTTT	CASSLGGQDTEAFF
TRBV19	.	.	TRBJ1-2	TGTGCCAGTACCTCCGATCGGAACTATGGCTACACCTTC	CASTSDRNYGYTF
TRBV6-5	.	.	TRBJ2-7	TGTGCCAGCAGTTACGGGGGGTCGGACTACGAGCAGTACTTC	CASSYGGSDYEQYF
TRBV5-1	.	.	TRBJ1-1	TGCGCCAGCAGCTTGTACCCAGGGCAGGGCGACACTGAAGCTTTCTTT	CASSLYPGQGDTEAFF
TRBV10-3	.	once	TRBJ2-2	TGTGCCATCAGTGAGGAGGGGAAGAGGTCCGGGGAGCTGTTTTTT	CAISEEGKRSGELFF